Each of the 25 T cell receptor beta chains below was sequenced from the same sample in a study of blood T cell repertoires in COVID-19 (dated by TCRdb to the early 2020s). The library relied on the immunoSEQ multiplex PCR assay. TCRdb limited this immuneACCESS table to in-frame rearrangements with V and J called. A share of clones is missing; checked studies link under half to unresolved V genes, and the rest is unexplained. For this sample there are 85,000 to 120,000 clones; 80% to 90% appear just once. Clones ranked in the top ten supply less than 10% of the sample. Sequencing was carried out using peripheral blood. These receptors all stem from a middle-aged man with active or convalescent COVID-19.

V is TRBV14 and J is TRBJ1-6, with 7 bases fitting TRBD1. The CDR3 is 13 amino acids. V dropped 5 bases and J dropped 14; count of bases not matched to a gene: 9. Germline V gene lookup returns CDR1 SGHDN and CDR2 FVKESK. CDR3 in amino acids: CASSETGTYTLHF. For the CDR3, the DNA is TGTGCCAGCAGCGAGACAGGGACCTACACCCTCCACTTT.

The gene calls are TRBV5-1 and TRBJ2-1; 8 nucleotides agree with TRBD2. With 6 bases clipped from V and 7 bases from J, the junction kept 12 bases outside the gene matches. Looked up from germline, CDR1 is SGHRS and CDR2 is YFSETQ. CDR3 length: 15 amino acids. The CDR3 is CASKPPGGPRNEQFF. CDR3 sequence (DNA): TGCGCCAGCAAACCCCCGGGGGGGCCAAGGAATGAGCAGTTCTTC.

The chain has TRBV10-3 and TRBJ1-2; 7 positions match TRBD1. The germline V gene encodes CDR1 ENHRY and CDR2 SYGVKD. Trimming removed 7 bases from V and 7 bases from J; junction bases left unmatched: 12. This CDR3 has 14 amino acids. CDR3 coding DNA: TGTGCCATCACCCCTATTCGCGACAGGGCTGGCTACACCTTC. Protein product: CAITPIRDRAGYTF.

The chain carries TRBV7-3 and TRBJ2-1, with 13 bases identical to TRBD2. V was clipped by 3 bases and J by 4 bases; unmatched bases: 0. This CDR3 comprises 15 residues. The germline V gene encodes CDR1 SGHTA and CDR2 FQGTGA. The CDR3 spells CASSLGLAGYNEQFF. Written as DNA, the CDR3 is TGTGCCAGCAGCTTGGGACTAGCGGGATACAATGAGCAGTTCTTC. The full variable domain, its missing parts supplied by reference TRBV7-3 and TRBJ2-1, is GAGVSQTPSNKVTEKGKYVELRCDPISGHTALYWYRQSLGQGPEFLIYFQGTGAADDSGLPNDRFFAVRPEGSVSTLKIQRTERGDSAVYLCASSLGLAGYNEQFFGPGTRLTVL.

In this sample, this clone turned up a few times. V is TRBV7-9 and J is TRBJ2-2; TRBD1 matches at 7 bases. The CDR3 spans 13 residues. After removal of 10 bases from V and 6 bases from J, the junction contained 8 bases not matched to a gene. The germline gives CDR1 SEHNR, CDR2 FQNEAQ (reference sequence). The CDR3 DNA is TGTGCCACCCTATTCGGGACAGCCGGGGAGCTGTTTTTT. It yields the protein CATLFGTAGELFF.

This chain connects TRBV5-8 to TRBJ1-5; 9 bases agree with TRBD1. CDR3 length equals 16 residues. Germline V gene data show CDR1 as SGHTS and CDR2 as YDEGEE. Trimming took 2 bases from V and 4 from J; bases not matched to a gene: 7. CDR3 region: CASSFFSGQGNQPQHF. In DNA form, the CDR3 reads TGTGCCAGCAGCTTTTTCAGCGGACAGGGGAATCAGCCCCAGCATTTT.

The CDR3 loop reads CASSLGTEGYNEQFF. CDR3 in DNA: TGCGCCAGCAGCTTGGGGACGGAGGGTTACAATGAGCAGTTCTTC. The chain recombines TRBV5-1 with TRBJ2-1; perhaps TRBD2 as D (6 bases). V lost 0 bases and J lost 4, with 11 bases in between. The CDR3 is made up of 15 amino acids. Germline assignment: CDR1 SGHRS and CDR2 YFSETQ.

The DNA of the CDR3 is TGTGCCAGCTCACCCTCCGCGGGGACAGGGCCCTACGAGCAGTACTTC. This gives the protein CASSPSAGTGPYEQYF. This chain links TRBV18 with TRBJ2-7; 9 nucleotides align to TRBD1. From germline, CDR1 is KGHSH and CDR2 LQKENI. The CDR3 sequence is 16 residues long. Germline trimming cut 3 bases from V and 2 bases from J; bases unmatched to any gene: 8.

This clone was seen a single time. The CDR3, as DNA: TGTGCCAGCAGCCCGCGTGCGGCGGCGGATCAAGAGACCCAGTACTTC. Translated: CASSPRAAADQETQYF. The chain links TRBV11-2 to TRBJ2-5; D is unclear. The germline V gene has CDR1 SGHAT and CDR2 FQNNGV. Trimming shortened V by 5 bases and J by 2 bases, and 18 bases separated the two germline ends. The CDR3 is 16 amino acids.

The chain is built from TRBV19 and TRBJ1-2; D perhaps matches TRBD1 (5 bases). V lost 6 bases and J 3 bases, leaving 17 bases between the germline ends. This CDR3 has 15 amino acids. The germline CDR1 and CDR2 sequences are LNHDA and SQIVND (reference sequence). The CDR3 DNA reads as TGTGCCAGTAGAGGAGGCAGGGCGGGGGACTATGGCTACACCTTC. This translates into CASRGGRAGDYGYTF. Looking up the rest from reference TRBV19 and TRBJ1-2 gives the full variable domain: DGGITQSPKYLFRKEGQNVTLSCEQNLNHDAMYWYRQDPGQGLRLIYYSQIVNDFQKGDIAEGYSVSREKKESFPLTVTSAQKNPTAFYLCASRGGRAGDYGYTFGSGTRLTVV.

The CDR3 DNA sequence: TGTGCCAGCTCACCCGGGTCCCCGTTAGTGGACACTGAAGCTTTCTTT. It specifies CASSPGSPLVDTEAFF. The V and J genes are TRBV18 and TRBJ1-1; no reliable D call. The germline V and J ends were trimmed by 3 bases and 3 bases, with 17 bases remaining between them. CDR1 KGHSH and CDR2 LQKENI come from the germline V gene. There are 16 residues in the CDR3.

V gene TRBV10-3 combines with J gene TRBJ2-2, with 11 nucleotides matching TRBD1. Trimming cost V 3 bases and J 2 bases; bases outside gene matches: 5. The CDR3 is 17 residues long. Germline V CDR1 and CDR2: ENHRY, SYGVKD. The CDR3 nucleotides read TGTGCCATCAGTGAATACGGACAGGGGGCTAACACCGGGGAGCTGTTTTTT. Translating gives CAISEYGQGANTGELFF.

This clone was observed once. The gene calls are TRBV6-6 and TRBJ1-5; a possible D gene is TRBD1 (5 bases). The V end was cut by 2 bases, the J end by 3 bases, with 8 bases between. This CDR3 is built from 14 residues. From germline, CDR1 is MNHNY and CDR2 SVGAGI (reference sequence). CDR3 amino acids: CASSYGRDNQPQHF. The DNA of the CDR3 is TGTGCCAGCAGTTACGGCAGGGACAATCAGCCCCAGCATTTT.

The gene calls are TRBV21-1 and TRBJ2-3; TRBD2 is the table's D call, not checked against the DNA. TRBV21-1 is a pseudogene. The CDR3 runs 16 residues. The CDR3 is CASSKFARGGADTQYF. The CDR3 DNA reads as TGTGCCAGCAGCAAATTCGCTCGCGGGGGGGCAGATACGCAGTATTTT.

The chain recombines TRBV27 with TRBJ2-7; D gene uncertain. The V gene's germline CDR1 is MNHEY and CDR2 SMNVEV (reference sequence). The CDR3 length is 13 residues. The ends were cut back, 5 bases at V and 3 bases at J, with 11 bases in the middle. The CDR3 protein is CASSQHPFYEQYF. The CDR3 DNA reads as TGTGCCAGCAGTCAACATCCTTTCTACGAGCAGTACTTC.

Written as DNA, the CDR3 is TGTGCCAGCAGCCTTGTCCGTTTCGGCACCGGGGAGCTGTTTTTT. Protein: CASSLVRFGTGELFF. V usage is TRBV7-9 and J usage is TRBJ2-2; D gene unclear. Germline V gene sequence: CDR1 SEHNR, CDR2 FQNEAQ (reference sequence). The V and J ends lost 5 bases and 4 bases respectively, with 14 bases between them. The CDR3 is 15 residues long.

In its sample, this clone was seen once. The CDR3: CASSLGYRQPQHF. CDR3 sequence (DNA): TGTGCCAGCAGCTTAGGGTATCGGCAGCCCCAGCATTTT. The chain joins TRBV7-2 to TRBJ1-5; D unclear. This CDR3 contains 13 residues. Germline assignment: CDR1 SGHTA and CDR2 FQGNSA. Trimming took 1 base from V and 7 from J, leaving 8 bases between them.

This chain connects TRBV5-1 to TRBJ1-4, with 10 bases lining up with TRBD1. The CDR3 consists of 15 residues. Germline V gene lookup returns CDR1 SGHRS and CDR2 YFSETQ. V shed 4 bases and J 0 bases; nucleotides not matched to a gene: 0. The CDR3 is CASSGQGATNEKLFF. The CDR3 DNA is TGCGCCAGCAGCGGACAGGGGGCAACTAATGAAAAACTGTTTTTT.

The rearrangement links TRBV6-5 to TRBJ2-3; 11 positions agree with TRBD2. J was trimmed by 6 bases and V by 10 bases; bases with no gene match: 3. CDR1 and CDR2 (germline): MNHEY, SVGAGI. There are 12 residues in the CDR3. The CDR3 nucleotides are TGTGCCACCGCTAGCGGGGGGGATACGCAGTATTTT. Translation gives CATASGGDTQYF.

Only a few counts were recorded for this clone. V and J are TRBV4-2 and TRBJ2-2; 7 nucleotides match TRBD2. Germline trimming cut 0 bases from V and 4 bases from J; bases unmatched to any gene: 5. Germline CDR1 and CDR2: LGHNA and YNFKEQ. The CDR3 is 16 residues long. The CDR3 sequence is CASSQESLAATGELFF. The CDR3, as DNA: TGTGCCAGCAGCCAAGAAAGCCTAGCGGCCACCGGGGAGCTGTTTTTT.

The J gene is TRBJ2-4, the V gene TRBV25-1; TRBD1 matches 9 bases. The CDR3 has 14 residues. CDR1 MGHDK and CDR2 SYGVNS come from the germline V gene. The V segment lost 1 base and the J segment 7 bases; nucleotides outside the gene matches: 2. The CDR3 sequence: CASSESGTGNIQYF. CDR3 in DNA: TGTGCCAGCAGTGAATCGGGGACAGGGAACATTCAGTACTTC.

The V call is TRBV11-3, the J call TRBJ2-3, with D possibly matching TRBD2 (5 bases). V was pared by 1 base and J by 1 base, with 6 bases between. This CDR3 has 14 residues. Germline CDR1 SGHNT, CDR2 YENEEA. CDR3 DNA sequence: TGTGCCAGCAGCTTAGGGGGAGGCACAGATACGCAGTATTTT. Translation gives CASSLGGGTDTQYF.

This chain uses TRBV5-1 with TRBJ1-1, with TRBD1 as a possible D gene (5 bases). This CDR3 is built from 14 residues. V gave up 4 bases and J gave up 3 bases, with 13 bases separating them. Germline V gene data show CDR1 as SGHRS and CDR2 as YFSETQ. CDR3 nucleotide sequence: TGCGCCAGCAGCCGACAGCCGCTTGACACTGAAGCTTTCTTT. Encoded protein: CASSRQPLDTEAFF.

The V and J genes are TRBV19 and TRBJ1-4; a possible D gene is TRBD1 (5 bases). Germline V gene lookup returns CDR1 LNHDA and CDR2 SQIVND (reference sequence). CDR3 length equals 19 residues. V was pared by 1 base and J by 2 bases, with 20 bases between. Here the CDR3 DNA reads TGTGCCAGTAGTATAGGGTGGGGCCTCGAAACCCCCACTAATGAAAAACTGTTTTTT. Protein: CASSIGWGLETPTNEKLFF. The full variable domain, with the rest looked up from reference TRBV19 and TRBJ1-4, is DGGITQSPKYLFRKEGQNVTLSCEQNLNHDAMYWYRQDPGQGLRLIYYSQIVNDFQKGDIAEGYSVSREKKESFPLTVTSAQKNPTAFYLCASSIGWGLETPTNEKLFFGSGTQLSVL.

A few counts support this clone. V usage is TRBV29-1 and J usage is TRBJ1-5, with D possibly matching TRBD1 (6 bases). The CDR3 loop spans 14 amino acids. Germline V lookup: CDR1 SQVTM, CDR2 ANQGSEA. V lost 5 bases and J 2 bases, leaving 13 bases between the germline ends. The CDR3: CSVRQEDGNQPQHF. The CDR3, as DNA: TGCAGCGTTCGACAGGAGGACGGCAATCAGCCCCAGCATTTT.